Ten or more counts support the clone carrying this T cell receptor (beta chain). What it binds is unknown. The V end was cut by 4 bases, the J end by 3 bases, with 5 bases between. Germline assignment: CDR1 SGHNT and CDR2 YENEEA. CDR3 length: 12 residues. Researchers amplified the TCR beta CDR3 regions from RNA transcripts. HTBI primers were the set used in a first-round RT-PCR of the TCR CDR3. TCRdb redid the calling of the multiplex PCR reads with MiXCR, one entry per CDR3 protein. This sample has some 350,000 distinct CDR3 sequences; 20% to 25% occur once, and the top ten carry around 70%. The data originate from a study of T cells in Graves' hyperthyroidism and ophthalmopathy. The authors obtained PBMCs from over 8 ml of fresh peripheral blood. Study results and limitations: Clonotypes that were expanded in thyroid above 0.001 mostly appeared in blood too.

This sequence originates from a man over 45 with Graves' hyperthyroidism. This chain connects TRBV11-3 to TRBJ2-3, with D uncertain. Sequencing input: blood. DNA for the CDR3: TGTGCCAGCAGCTACGAGACAGATACGCAGTATTTT. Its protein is CASSYETDTQYF.